This T cell receptor beta chain originates from a study of CD8+ T cells in alopecia areata. Study-wide points: An increase in clonality over normal scalp was evident in lesional scalp, especially alopecia totalis/universalis.

Concerning this clone itself: Its target is not known. One end of the junction does not line up with germline, which may come from a read error.

The sequencing template was cDNA reverse transcribed from extracted RNA. The repertoire was sequenced with immunoSEQ multiplex PCR; TCRdb's copy has only in-frame clones and lacks some. The data show 180,000 or so clones, around 64% seen once. This TCR was recovered from a human donor with alopecia areata. The sequencing used CD8+ T cells sorted from blood, collected at week 0.

The DNA for the CDR3 is TGTGCCAGCGACAGCGTCAGAGGGGCGAATGGCCACACCTTC. It specifies CASDSVRGANGHTF. The chain combines TRBV2 with TRBJ1-2; weak D call: TRBD1 (5 bases). This CDR3 is 14 amino acids long. The germline CDR1 and CDR2 sequences are SNHLY and FYNNEI.